One sample yielded the 30 T cell receptor beta chains listed below, sequenced in a study of blood T cells in healthy people across ages. A second about 6 to 12 cycle PCR used barcoded and J-beta primers. Using its own MiXCR run on the 5' RACE reads, TCRdb lists one record per CDR3 protein. The table shows over 750,000 distinct CDR3 sequences, with roughly 25% occurring only once. A further study also used this sample, focusing on T cells of mothers and their children.

The sample was blood. Receptors originate from a boy between 10 and 17 years old in good health.

This clonotype showed up many times. V is TRBV28 and J is TRBJ2-3; D is ambiguous. Trimming removed 4 bases from V and 2 bases from J, with 7 bases in between. Germline CDR1 reads MDHEN; CDR2 reads SYDVKM. CDR3 length: 13 amino acids. The CDR3 DNA follows: TGTGCCAGCAGTTCAGGCCCCACAGATACGCAGTATTTT. It specifies CASSSGPTDTQYF.

This clonotype was counted ten times or more. The CDR3 DNA reads TGTGCCAGCAGTTTCCTGGCGGGAGGGGGTCACAATGAGCAGTTCTTC. It translates to CASSFLAGGGHNEQFF. The gene calls are TRBV12-3 or TRBV12-4 and TRBJ2-1; TRBD2 matches 9 bases. Unmatched junction bases numbered 8, after V lost 3 bases and J lost 5 bases. The CDR3 is made up of 16 amino acids.

Only a few counts were recorded for this clonotype. The chain uses TRBV4-2 and TRBJ2-2; 7 nucleotides agree with TRBD2. Unmatched junction bases numbered 6, after V lost 3 bases and J lost 5 bases. This CDR3 has 15 residues. CDR1 and CDR2 (germline): LGHNA, YNFKEQ. CDR3 protein: CASSHSGAGTGELFF. Here the CDR3 DNA reads TGTGCCAGCAGCCACAGCGGGGCGGGGACCGGGGAGCTGTTTTTT.

The table lists this clonotype with a few counts. CDR3 in DNA: TGCAGTGCTATCCTAGCGGGTTACAATGAGCAGTTCTTC. It codes for CSAILAGYNEQFF. V usage is TRBV20-1 and J usage is TRBJ2-1; 8 nucleotides match TRBD2. With 4 bases clipped from V and 4 bases from J, the junction kept 3 bases outside the gene matches. The CDR3 runs to 13 residues. Germline V gene data show CDR1 as DFQATT and CDR2 as SNEGSKA (reference sequence).

The chain recombines TRBV12-3 or TRBV12-4 with TRBJ2-1; 8 bases fit TRBD2. The CDR3 extends over 15 amino acids. J was trimmed by 0 bases and V by 5 bases; bases with no gene match: 3. The CDR3 is CASSPGGASYNEQFF. For the CDR3, the DNA is TGTGCCAGCAGTCCCGGGGGGGCCTCCTACAATGAGCAGTTCTTC.

This chain connects TRBV28 to TRBJ2-4; D is uncertain. V was clipped by 5 bases and J by 0 bases, with 11 bases between them. CDR1 and CDR2 (germline): MDHEN, SYDVKM. The CDR3 length is 15 residues. As DNA, the CDR3 is TGTGCCAGCAGTCCAACAGCCCTAGCCAAAAACATTCAGTACTTC. It translates to CASSPTALAKNIQYF.

The table lists this clonotype with a few counts. This chain joins TRBV12-5 and TRBJ2-1, with TRBD2 matching over 7 bases. This CDR3 spans 14 amino acids. CDR1 is LGHNT, CDR2 FRNRAP, per germline. J lost 5 bases, V lost 8 bases, and 9 bases had no gene match. The CDR3 loop reads CASCPGLLDNEQFF. In DNA form, the CDR3 reads TGTGCTAGTTGCCCGGGACTACTTGACAATGAGCAGTTCTTC.

The rearrangement uses TRBV6-1 and TRBJ2-7, with 9 bases matching TRBD2. The CDR3 runs to 15 residues. Losses at the gene ends were 2 bases for V and 0 bases for J; bases not matched to a gene: 2. Germline V CDR1 and CDR2: MNHNS, SASEGT. CDR3 sequence: CASSEPSGISYEQYF. The CDR3 DNA reads TGTGCCAGCAGTGAACCTAGCGGGATCTCCTACGAGCAGTACTTC.

V and J are TRBV20-1 and TRBJ1-2; D is uncertain. Trimming took 5 bases from V and 6 from J, leaving 16 bases between them. This CDR3 is 13 amino acids long. Germline CDR1 reads DFQATT; CDR2 reads SNEGSKA (reference sequence). The CDR3 coding sequence is TGCAGTGCTTCCCGGGCCCGGGGAGATGGCTACACCTTC. Its translation: CSASRARGDGYTF.

CDR3 in amino acids: CSVDEQFF. CDR3 DNA: TGCAGCGTAGATGAGCAGTTCTTC. The chain couples TRBV29-1 to TRBJ2-1, with D unresolved. The V gene lost 6 bases and the J gene lost 8 bases, with 2 bases spanning the gap. The CDR3 length is 8 residues. CDR1 and CDR2 from the germline V gene are SQVTM and ANQGSEA.

This chain connects TRBV27 to TRBJ2-7; 9 bases are shared with TRBD2. CDR1 is MNHEY and CDR2 is SMNVEV in the germline V gene (reference sequence). V dropped 4 bases and J dropped 5; count of bases not matched to a gene: 6. This CDR3 region has 14 residues. CDR3 bases: TGTGCCAGCAGTTCCGCTAGCGGGATCAACGAGCAGTACTTC. Encoded protein: CASSSASGINEQYF.

CDR3 in amino acids: CSASGRGGLTDTQYF. The CDR3 DNA is TGCAGTGCTAGTGGTCGAGGGGGCCTCACAGATACGCAGTATTTT. J is TRBJ2-3 and V is TRBV20-1; the match to TRBD1 covers 7 bases. CDR1 is DFQATT and CDR2 is SNEGSKA in the germline V gene (reference sequence). This CDR3 contains 15 residues. J was trimmed by 2 bases and V by 3 bases; bases with no gene match: 8.

The sample holds a few counts of this clonotype. The J gene is TRBJ2-5, the V gene TRBV11-2; weak D call: TRBD2 (6 bases). The end of the DNA aligns better with TRBJ2-7, so the J call may be wrong. The length of the CDR3 is 15 residues. The germline V gene encodes CDR1 SGHAT and CDR2 FQNNGV. CDR3 region: CASSLARGMENEQYF. For the CDR3, the DNA is TGTGCCAGCAGCTTAGCCCGCGGGATGGAGAACGAGCAGTACTTC.

V and J are TRBV10-3 and TRBJ2-5; possible D gene TRBD2, 6 bases. Trimming took off 2 bases at V and 5 bases at J, with 12 bases between the two ends. The CDR3 consists of 14 residues. CDR1 and CDR2 (germline): ENHRY, SYGVKD. CDR3 DNA: TGTGCCATCAGTGAGCCAGGAGGGGAGGAGACCCAGTACTTC. It translates to CAISEPGGEETQYF.

This chain uses TRBV7-6 with TRBJ2-1; the D gene could be TRBD1 or TRBD2 (6 bases each). The last part of the DNA fits TRBJ2-7 better; the J call may be wrong. The CDR3 is 13 amino acids. CDR1 and CDR2 from the germline V gene are SGHVS and FNYEAQ. CDR3 nucleotide sequence: TGTGCCAGCAGCTTAAACAGGGAGGACGAGCAGTACTTC. This translates into CASSLNREDEQYF.

This clonotype appeared a few times. The chain joins TRBV7-2 to TRBJ1-1; no reliable D call. V was pared by 2 bases and J by 0 bases, with 10 bases between. Germline V gene sequence: CDR1 SGHTA, CDR2 FQGNSA. This CDR3 is built from 15 residues. The CDR3 protein is CASSLSRSMNTEAFF. The CDR3, as DNA: TGTGCCAGCAGCTTATCGCGCAGCATGAACACTGAAGCTTTCTTT. The full variable domain, in which reference TRBV7-2 and TRBJ1-1 provide the parts outside the CDR3, is GAGVSQSPSNKVTEKGKDVELRCDPISGHTALYWYRQSLGQGLEFLIYFQGNSAPDKSGLPSDRFSAERTGGSVSTLTIQRTQQEDSAVYLCASSLSRSMNTEAFFGQGTRLTVV.

The chain combines TRBV7-2 with TRBJ2-6; a possible D gene is TRBD2 (6 bases). Germline lookup yields CDR1 SGHTA and CDR2 FQGNSA. This CDR3 spans 16 amino acids. The germline V and J ends were trimmed by 4 bases and 1 base, with 11 bases remaining between them. The CDR3 region has the DNA TGTGCCAGCAGCTCCTGGGGGGAATCTGGGGCCAACGTCCTGACTTTC. It yields the protein CASSSWGESGANVLTF.

This clonotype came up many times. The chain is built from TRBV7-2 and TRBJ2-2; the D is unclear. Germline V gene lookup returns CDR1 SGHTA and CDR2 FQGNSA. The CDR3 has 16 amino acids. V was pared by 5 bases and J by 0 bases, with 13 bases between. CDR3 loop: CASSPVRSPNTGELFF. The CDR3 nucleotides are TGTGCCAGCAGCCCTGTCAGGAGCCCGAACACCGGGGAGCTGTTTTTT.

Only a few counts were recorded for this clonotype. The J gene is TRBJ2-1, the V gene TRBV28; 11 bases align to TRBD2. The DNA end lines up better with TRBJ2-5; the J call may be wrong. The CDR3 is made up of 14 amino acids. The germline gives CDR1 MDHEN, CDR2 SYDVKM. The CDR3 sequence is CASTRTSGQETQYF. The DNA of the CDR3 is TGTGCCAGCACGCGGACTAGCGGGCAAGAGACCCAGTACTTC.

The J gene is TRBJ1-2, the V gene TRBV2, with D tentatively TRBD1 (6 bases). Trimming left V 9 bases short and J 5 bases short, with 22 bases between. Germline V lookup: CDR1 SNHLY, CDR2 FYNNEI. CDR3 length: 15 residues. The CDR3 region has the DNA TGTGCCAGTAGCCCCGGACAGCCGGGACTTTATGGCTACACCTTC. Protein: CASSPGQPGLYGYTF.

The gene calls are TRBV5-1 and TRBJ2-5; possible D gene TRBD2, 5 bases. This CDR3 has 17 amino acids. The germline V gene has CDR1 SGHRS and CDR2 YFSETQ. The germline V and J ends were trimmed by 3 bases and 5 bases, with 23 bases remaining between them. The DNA for the CDR3 is TGCGCCAGCAGCTGGGAAGGGATAGCGTCCAACCGGGAGACCCAGTACTTC. It specifies CASSWEGIASNRETQYF.

This clonotype turned up a few times. The rearrangement uses TRBV7-2 and TRBJ2-5, with D perhaps matching TRBD2 (5 bases). The CDR3 totals 17 residues. The V gene lost 1 base and the J gene lost 5 bases, with 20 bases spanning the gap. CDR1 is SGHTA and CDR2 is FQGNSA in the germline V gene. DNA for the CDR3: TGTGCCAGCAGCTTAGTAGCCCTCTACCAAAGAGGGGAGACCCAGTACTTC. Translated: CASSLVALYQRGETQYF.

This clonotype was recorded a few times. The chain joins TRBV9 to TRBJ1-4, with unresolved D. CDR1 and CDR2 (germline): SGDLS, YYNGEE. CDR3 size: 15 residues. Trimming cost V 4 bases and J 5 bases, with 15 bases left between them. Here the CDR3 reads CASSPGGYPNEKLFF. CDR3 DNA: TGTGCCAGCAGCCCAGGAGGGTACCCCAATGAAAAACTGTTTTTT.

CDR3 DNA: TGCAGTGCTAGACCCACGGGGGGAGAGACCCAGTACTTC. Its translation is CSARPTGGETQYF. J is TRBJ2-1 and V is TRBV20-1; 7 nucleotides agree with TRBD2. The J call may be incorrect, as the DNA end agrees better with TRBJ2-5. The CDR3 spans 13 residues. Germline CDR1 DFQATT, CDR2 SNEGSKA (reference sequence).

This clonotype was seen at least ten times. V and J are TRBV2 and TRBJ2-3; 7 positions agree with TRBD1. Germline CDR1 SNHLY, CDR2 FYNNEI. This CDR3 is built from 12 residues. J lost 2 bases, V lost 9 bases, and 2 bases had no gene match. The CDR3 region is CASDRVTDTQYF. The DNA of the CDR3 is TGTGCCAGTGACAGGGTCACAGATACGCAGTATTTT.

This clonotype was recorded only once. The V gene is TRBV7-9, the J gene TRBJ2-3; 8 bases fit TRBD1. The CDR3 has 16 amino acids. The germline gives CDR1 SEHNR, CDR2 FQNEAQ (reference sequence). V shed 4 bases and J 2 bases; nucleotides not matched to a gene: 8. Here the CDR3 DNA reads TGTGCCAGCAGCTCCCCGGGACAGGACCTCACAGATACGCAGTATTTT. It specifies CASSSPGQDLTDTQYF.

The chain combines TRBV18 with TRBJ2-5, with a possible D match to TRBD1 (7 bases). The end of the DNA fits TRBJ2-1 better, so the J call may be wrong. The germline V gene encodes CDR1 KGHSH and CDR2 LQKENI. This CDR3 is 15 amino acids long. CDR3 in amino acids: CASSPGTQGGNEQFF. Written as DNA, the CDR3 is TGTGCCAGCTCCCCCGGGACCCAGGGGGGCAATGAGCAGTTCTTC.

The rearrangement joins TRBV7-9 to TRBJ2-1, with D perhaps matching TRBD1 or TRBD2 (5 bases each). V lost 5 bases to trimming and J lost 5 bases, with 13 bases between them. The CDR3 runs to 14 residues. The germline V gene encodes CDR1 SEHNR and CDR2 FQNEAQ (reference sequence). CDR3 in DNA: TGTGCCAGCAGCCCTCGGGACGGTAACAATGAGCAGTTCTTC. Protein product: CASSPRDGNNEQFF.

This clonotype was observed a single time. The V call is TRBV10-3, the J call TRBJ2-1; TRBD2 agrees at 8 bases. The end of the DNA aligns better with TRBJ2-5, so the J call may be wrong. There are 16 residues in the CDR3. Germline V gene data show CDR1 as ENHRY and CDR2 as SYGVKD. In DNA form, the CDR3 reads TGTGCCATCAGCTGGGGCCGGGGGGGGCGGGAAGAGACCCAGTACTTC. Protein product: CAISWGRGGREETQYF.

The J gene is TRBJ2-5, the V gene TRBV29-1, with 12 positions matching TRBD1. The DNA end favors TRBJ2-7, so the J call may be wrong. The CDR3 runs 13 residues. Germline assignment: CDR1 SQVTM and CDR2 ANQGSEA. The DNA for the CDR3 is TGCAGCGTTGAGTGGGACAGGGGGCACGAGCAGTACTTC. This codes for CSVEWDRGHEQYF.